Presented here are 22 T cell receptor beta chains from one specimen sequenced in a study of tumor and adjacent non-tumor tissue in lung cancer. Three rounds of nested PCR, following a modified ARM-PCR protocol, produced the TCRbeta library. Each CDR3 protein gets one entry after TCRdb re-called the multiplex PCR reads with MiXCR. The repertoire consists of 65,000 to 75,000 distinct CDR3 sequences, with under 80% occurring once and the leading ten covering 40% to 50%. The template was RNA from unsorted bulk tissue. Distant lung tissue was collected more than 3 cm away from the tumor edge. The sequenced material came from distant non-tumor lung tissue. Every receptor here comes from a man between 60 and 70 years old with non-small cell lung cancer.

V gene TRBV29-1 combines with J gene TRBJ2-1; no reliable D call. This CDR3 contains 14 residues. The germline CDR1 and CDR2 sequences are SQVTM and ANQGSEA. The CDR3 DNA is TGCAACATGGATAGCAGGAGCTCCTACAATGAGCAGTTCTTC. Translating gives CNMDSRSSYNEQFF.

As regards this clonotype: This sequence may be a read error, since a much larger clone differs from it by one base. The chain joins TRBV2 to TRBJ2-1, with 9 bases identical to TRBD1. Germline-derived CDR1 and CDR2 are SNHLY and FYNNEI. The CDR3 totals 15 residues. This CDR3 reads CANSDLTGGGNEQFF. The CDR3 DNA reads as TGTGCCAACAGTGACTTGACAGGGGGGGGAAATGAGCAGTTCTTC.

The chain recombines TRBV6-5 with TRBJ2-5; TRBD1 is a possible D gene (7 bases). Germline V gene sequence: CDR1 MNHEY, CDR2 SVGAGI. V was clipped by 3 bases and J by 5 bases, with 16 bases between them. CDR3 length: 15 residues. The CDR3 sequence: CASSYAGGGGETQYF. CDR3 coding DNA: TGTGCCAGCAGTTATGCAGGGGGTGGAGGGGAGACCCAGTACTTC.

Regarding this clonotype: One junction end disagrees with the germline gene, perhaps due to a read error. This rearrangement joins TRBV10-3 to TRBJ2-3; 8 bases map to TRBD2. The CDR3 totals 16 residues. The germline CDR1 and CDR2 sequences are ENHRY and SYGVKD. CDR3 sequence reads: CAISPRSGSMTNTKYF. For the CDR3, the DNA is TGTGCCATCAGCCCTCGAAGCGGGAGTATGACAAATACGAAGTATTTT.

This clonotype has only a few counts. A read error may account for a junction end that differs from germline. The rearrangement uses TRBV5-1 and TRBJ2-3; D is perhaps TRBD2 (5 bases). The CDR3 totals 15 residues. Germline CDR1 is SGHRS and CDR2 is YFSETQ. CDR3 residues: CASSSYTPGSDTQYF. For the CDR3, the DNA is TGCGCCAGCAGCTCTTACACCCCGGGATCAGATACCCAGTATTTT.

Many counts were recorded for this clonotype. This chain connects TRBV11-2 to TRBJ2-3, with D possibly TRBD2 on 6 matching bases. The ends were cut back, 7 bases at V and 3 bases at J, with 17 bases in the middle. CDR1 is SGHAT, CDR2 FQNNGV, per germline. This CDR3 has 15 residues. The CDR3, as DNA: TGTGCCAGCACCCTCAAGCGGGTCAAGACAGATACGCAGTATTTT. This codes for CASTLKRVKTDTQYF.

On this clonotype itself: One end of the junction varies from germline; a read error may be responsible. The rearrangement joins TRBV28 to TRBJ2-6; no definite D call. This CDR3 is 13 amino acids long. Germline CDR1 is MDHEN and CDR2 is SYDVKM. The CDR3 DNA is TGTACCAGCAAACTCTCTGGTGCCAACGTCCCGACTTTC. It codes for CTSKLSGANVPTF.

Remarks on this clonotype: The conserved final phenylalanine or tryptophan is absent from the CDR3, which likely points to a read error. The rearrangement uses TRBV12-3 or TRBV12-4 and TRBJ1-1, with unresolved D. The CDR3 runs to 11 residues. CDR3 DNA sequence: TGTGCAAGCGGCCAGACCCTGGAAGCTTTCATT. Its translation is CASGQTLEAFI.

The rearrangement links TRBV6-5 to TRBJ1-2, with D unclear. The CDR3 is 13 residues long. Deletions cut 10 bases from V and 1 base from J, with 13 bases between. Germline loops: CDR1 MNHEY, CDR2 SVGAGI. CDR3 protein: CANKSPLNYGYTF. The CDR3 region has the DNA TGTGCCAACAAATCTCCACTTAACTATGGCTACACCTTC.

For this clonotype: The CDR3 ends on some other residue instead of the conserved phenylalanine or tryptophan, so this is likely a read error. The chain carries TRBV6-1 and TRBJ2-2, with 11 bases that match TRBD2. Per germline, CDR1 MNHNS and CDR2 SASEGT. This CDR3 spans 15 amino acids. CDR3 DNA: TGTGCCAACAGTGAACTAGCGGGAGTCACCGGGGAGCTGTTTCTT. Translated, it gives CANSELAGVTGELFL.

About this clonotype: A junction end diverges from the germline sequence, so it may reflect a read error. The chain is built from TRBV29-1 and TRBJ2-1; no clear D. CDR3 size: 13 residues. Germline CDR1 is SQVTM and CDR2 is ANQGSEA. CDR3 DNA sequence: TGCGGCGTTCATGATAACATCCACAATGAGCAGTTCTTC. Protein product: CGVHDNIHNEQFF.

The chain combines TRBV20-1 with TRBJ2-4; D is ambiguous. The CDR3 extends over 12 amino acids. Trimming stripped 0 bases from V and 7 bases from J, with 7 bases between. CDR1 is DFQATT and CDR2 is SNEGSKA in the germline V gene (reference sequence). CDR3 loop: CSAREQQNIQYF. The DNA of the CDR3 is TGCAGTGCTAGAGAGCAGCAGAACATTCAGTACTTC.

The CDR3 sequence: CSDFVSTEQYF. The DNA of the CDR3 is TGCAGCGACTTCGTCTCTACAGAGCAGTACTTC. The chain combines TRBV29-1 with TRBJ2-7; D ambiguous. The CDR3 runs to 11 residues. CDR1 and CDR2 from the germline V gene are SQVTM and ANQGSEA. Trimming left V 7 bases short and J 7 bases short, with 14 bases between.

Concerning this clonotype itself: One end of the junction varies from germline; a read error may be responsible. The chain employs TRBV7-7 and TRBJ2-7, with D perhaps matching TRBD1 (5 bases). Germline CDR1 reads SSHAT; CDR2 reads FNYEAQ (reference sequence). This CDR3 contains 13 residues. The CDR3 region has the DNA TGTGCCAGCTGCTTAGAGTTGCAGGGCGAGCAGTATTTC. It specifies CASCLELQGEQYF.

A single count supports this clonotype. The chain links TRBV11-2 to TRBJ2-1; 8 bases align to TRBD2. The CDR3 length is 15 residues. The trim removed 1 base at V and 16 bases at J, leaving 15 bases unmatched. The germline gives CDR1 SGHAT, CDR2 FQNNGV. The CDR3 protein is CASSLGGTRVNGHFF. CDR3 in DNA: TGTGCCAGCAGCTTAGGAGGGACTAGGGTAAATGGGCACTTCTTC.

The chain joins TRBV4-2 to TRBJ1-1; possible D gene TRBD1, 5 bases. Germline V CDR1 and CDR2: LGHNA, YNFKEQ. Trimming pared 0 bases from V and 7 bases from J, leaving 15 bases between. The CDR3 sequence is 15 residues long. The CDR3 here is CASSQEGQRDIEAFF. The CDR3, as DNA: TGTGCCAGCAGCCAAGAGGGGCAGCGAGACATTGAAGCTTTCTTT.

This clonotype occurred many times. Here the CDR3 reads CATRSGSHFGYTF. The CDR3 region has the DNA TGTGCCACCAGGTCAGGGTCTCATTTTGGCTACACCTTC. J is TRBJ1-2 and V is TRBV24-1, with D tentatively TRBD1 (5 bases). The germline V gene has CDR1 KGHDR and CDR2 SFDVKD. The CDR3 is 13 amino acids. The V end lost 7 bases, the J end lost 7 bases, and 15 bases lay between the germline ends.

This clonotype was counted a single time. The V and J genes are TRBV6-5 and TRBJ2-4; TRBD1 is a possible D gene (5 bases). This CDR3 has 15 amino acids. Germline CDR1 is MNHEY and CDR2 is SVGAGI. V lost 10 bases and J 1 base, leaving 17 bases between the germline ends. The CDR3 reads CAINYRLEAKNIQYF. The CDR3 region has the DNA TGTGCCATCAATTACAGGCTAGAGGCCAAAAACATTCAGTACTTC.

The chain couples TRBV6-2 or TRBV6-3 to TRBJ1-2; D gene unclear. The V and J ends lost 2 bases and 4 bases respectively, with 14 bases between them. Germline V gives CDR1 MNHEY, CDR2 SVGEGT. CDR3 length: 15 residues. The CDR3 region has the DNA TGTGCCAGCAGTTACGTTGGTCGGCAAGGCTATGGCTACACCTTC. This gives the protein CASSYVGRQGYGYTF.

To note about this clonotype: An end of the junction does not agree with germline; a read error may underlie this. The genes are TRBV20-1 and TRBJ2-7; D unclear. The CDR3 contains 15 residues. Per the germline V gene, CDR1 is DFQATT and CDR2 is SNEGSKA (reference sequence). The CDR3 sequence: CSARDLANLNHEHYF. CDR3 DNA: TGCAGTGCTAGAGATTTGGCAAATCTCAATCACGAGCATTACTTC.

This clonotype was found once. The chain is built from TRBV11-2 and TRBJ2-1; D is uncertain. Trimming pared 2 bases from V and 6 bases from J, leaving 5 bases between. Germline V gives CDR1 SGHAT, CDR2 FQNNGV. CDR3 length: 12 amino acids. The chain's CDR3 is CASSLSFNEQFF. In nucleotides, the CDR3 is TGTGCCAGCAGCTTAAGTTTCAATGAGCAGTTCTTC.

This rearrangement joins TRBV20-1 to TRBJ1-1; TRBD1 might be the D (6 bases). The germline V gene encodes CDR1 DFQATT and CDR2 SNEGSKA (reference sequence). The CDR3 runs to 13 residues. V was clipped by 5 bases and J by 10 bases, with 20 bases between them. The CDR3 sequence is CSASDRRHSVAFF. CDR3 in DNA: TGCAGTGCTTCTGACAGGCGGCACAGTGTAGCTTTCTTT.